These 20 T cell receptor beta chains were sequenced from one sample in a study of blood T cell repertoires in COVID-19 (dated by TCRdb to between 2020 and 2021). Library preparation used the immunoSEQ multiplex PCR assay. TCRdb mirrors the immuneACCESS table, restricted to in-frame sequences. Some clones are absent from its copies; in checked studies, under half trace to an unresolved V gene, and the reason for the others is unknown. The sample has 250,000 or so clones on record, 85% to 90% of them singletons. 7.1% of the sample goes to the ten largest clones. The sequenced material came from peripheral blood. These receptors were taken from a woman aged 65 to 85 with active or convalescent COVID-19.

This clone occurred once. The chain joins TRBV5-1 to TRBJ2-7; TRBD2 might be the D (6 bases). Trimming removed 3 bases at V and 6 bases at J, with 19 bases between. Germline V gene lookup returns CDR1 SGHRS and CDR2 YFSETQ. The CDR3 contains 15 residues. CDR3 DNA: TGCGCCAGCAGCTCTTCCCCGGGGGACCCTGCCGAGCAGTACTTC. Protein: CASSSSPGDPAEQYF.

This chain links TRBV29-1 with TRBJ1-4, with unresolved D. V lost 6 bases and J 8 bases, leaving 10 bases between the germline ends. The germline gives CDR1 SQVTM, CDR2 ANQGSEA. The CDR3 consists of 11 residues. Written as DNA, the CDR3 is TGCAGCGTGACTTATGGAGAAAAACTGTTTTTT. Protein sequence: CSVTYGEKLFF.

This clone was detected only a few times. The rearrangement joins TRBV5-4 to TRBJ1-6, with D possibly matching TRBD1 (6 bases). CDR3 size: 14 residues. CDR1 SGHNT and CDR2 YYREEE come from the germline V gene (reference sequence). Trimming left V 3 bases short and J 5 bases short, with 9 bases between. DNA for the CDR3: TGTGCCAGCAGCTCTGGACAGAATAATTCACCCCTCCACTTT. Protein: CASSSGQNNSPLHF. The full variable domain, rest sourced from reference TRBV5-4 and TRBJ1-6, is ETGVTQSPTHLIKTRGQQVTLRCSSQSGHNTVSWYQQALGQGPQFIFQYYREEENGRGNFPPRFSGLQFPNYSSELNVNALELDDSALYLCASSSGQNNSPLHFGNGTRLTVT.

This chain joins TRBV3-1 (or the pseudogene TRBV3-2) and TRBJ1-1, with D unresolved. CDR1 is LGHDT, CDR2 YNNKEL, per germline (reference sequence). The V end lost 0 bases, the J end lost 5 bases, and 16 bases lay between the germline ends. This CDR3 spans 16 amino acids. CDR3 nucleotide sequence: TGTGCCAGCAGCCAAGAAAAGTTGGGGAGTCAAACTGAAGCTTTCTTT. This translates into CASSQEKLGSQTEAFF.

This clone was observed once. The chain uses TRBV4-3 and TRBJ2-1; TRBD2 is a possible D gene (7 bases). The CDR3 spans 16 residues. Trimming removed 0 bases from V and 1 base from J, with 10 bases in between. In germline, CDR1 is LGHNA, CDR2 YSLEER. CDR3 sequence: CASSQDGGASYNEQFF. The DNA of the CDR3 is TGCGCCAGCAGCCAAGATGGGGGGGCTTCCTACAATGAGCAGTTCTTC.

V gene TRBV7-2 combines with J gene TRBJ2-1; 9 nucleotides agree with TRBD1. The CDR3 spans 16 residues. CDR1 is SGHTA, CDR2 FQGNSA, per germline. J lost 5 bases, V lost 5 bases, and 10 bases had no gene match. This CDR3 reads CASSISTGGVNNEQFF. CDR3 nucleotide sequence: TGTGCCAGCAGCATATCGACAGGGGGAGTGAACAATGAGCAGTTCTTC.

J is TRBJ1-5 and V is TRBV19; unclear D gene. V dropped 6 bases and J dropped 3 bases, with 6 bases sitting between them. The CDR3 spans 12 residues. CDR1 is LNHDA, CDR2 SQIVND, per germline (reference sequence). This CDR3 reads CASSLDNQPQHF. CDR3 coding DNA: TGTGCCAGTAGCCTAGACAATCAGCCCCAGCATTTT.

This chain links TRBV5-6 with TRBJ2-2; D remains unclear. This CDR3 has 13 residues. Germline values: CDR1 SGHDT, CDR2 YYEEEE. The V gene lost 0 bases and the J gene lost 9 bases, with 9 bases spanning the gap. This chain's CDR3 is CASSLAGPWELFF. The CDR3 DNA sequence: TGTGCCAGCAGCTTGGCTGGGCCCTGGGAGCTGTTTTTT.

The chain links TRBV11-3 to TRBJ1-2, with unresolved D. The ends were cut back, 1 base at V and 0 bases at J, with 12 bases in the middle. This CDR3 contains 16 residues. Germline V gene sequence: CDR1 SGHNT, CDR2 YENEEA. CDR3 amino acids: CASSLAGREANYGYTF. CDR3 bases: TGTGCCAGCAGCTTAGCTGGACGGGAAGCTAACTATGGCTACACCTTC.

The gene calls are TRBV23-1 and TRBJ2-2, with TRBD2 matching over 7 bases. TRBV23-1 is marked as an open reading frame, function uncertain. This CDR3 has 14 amino acids. J lost 6 bases, V lost 8 bases, and 9 bases had no gene match. CDR3 region: CASRGNGGAGELFF. The CDR3 bases are TGCGCCAGCCGGGGAAATGGGGGGGCCGGGGAGCTGTTTTTT.

This clone appeared a single time. The sample holds other DNA sequences that translate to the same CDR3. V usage is TRBV19 and J usage is TRBJ2-3; D is uncertain. V lost 7 bases and J lost 1, with 6 bases in between. CDR1 LNHDA and CDR2 SQIVND come from the germline V gene (reference sequence). This CDR3 has 12 amino acids. The CDR3 is CASTSGTDTQYF. In DNA, the CDR3 is TGTGCCAGTACCTCCGGCACAGATACGCAGTATTTT.

The genes are TRBV27 and TRBJ1-5, with a tentative D call TRBD1 (5 bases). Trimming left V 0 bases short and J 0 bases short, with 9 bases between. This CDR3 spans 16 amino acids. Germline V gives CDR1 MNHEY, CDR2 SMNVEV (reference sequence). Here the CDR3 DNA reads TGTGCCAGCAGTTTATCGGCAGGGCATAGCAATCAGCCCCAGCATTTT. This sequence encodes CASSLSAGHSNQPQHF.

The chain couples TRBV18 to TRBJ2-3; 10 bases line up with TRBD2. The trim removed 3 bases at V and 3 bases at J, leaving 6 bases unmatched. Germline V CDR1 and CDR2: KGHSH, LQKENI. The CDR3 spans 16 residues. CDR3 residues: CASSPRTSGATDTQYF. The DNA of the CDR3 is TGTGCCAGCTCACCCCGAACTAGCGGGGCAACAGATACGCAGTATTTT.

V and J are TRBV24-1 and TRBJ2-2; unclear D gene. Per the germline V gene, CDR1 is KGHDR and CDR2 is SFDVKD. The V end was cut by 4 bases, the J end by 7 bases, with 15 bases between. The CDR3 is made up of 15 amino acids. The DNA of the CDR3 is TGTGCCACCAGTGAGCGAGACTGGCCCAACGGGGAGCTGTTTTTT. It is translated as CATSERDWPNGELFF.

This clone appeared a single time. The chain is built from TRBV28 and TRBJ1-2; no clear D gene. Germline loops: CDR1 MDHEN, CDR2 SYDVKM. This CDR3 comprises 12 residues. Trimming took 3 bases from V and 8 from J, leaving 10 bases between them. CDR3 sequence (DNA): TGTGCCAGCAGTTTTGAGGATTGGGGCTACACCTTC. This codes for CASSFEDWGYTF.

The rearrangement links TRBV4-3 to TRBJ1-4, with 7 bases matching TRBD1. The trim removed 3 bases at V and 8 bases at J, leaving 15 bases unmatched. The CDR3 length is 17 residues. In germline, CDR1 is LGHNA, CDR2 YSLEER. The CDR3 is CASSQLGRGQGNEKLFF. The CDR3 region has the DNA TGCGCCAGCAGCCAGTTGGGAAGGGGGCAGGGAAACGAAAAACTGTTTTTT.

V usage is TRBV6-5 and J usage is TRBJ1-2, with a tentative D call TRBD1 (6 bases). With 2 bases removed from V and 4 bases from J, the gap between germline ends came to 11 bases. This CDR3 has 14 residues. Germline V gene sequence: CDR1 MNHEY, CDR2 SVGAGI. This chain's CDR3 is CASSYGTGFYGYTF. The CDR3 bases are TGTGCCAGCAGTTACGGTACAGGGTTCTATGGCTACACCTTC.

The genes are TRBV27 and TRBJ1-1; 8 bases align to TRBD1. Per germline, CDR1 MNHEY and CDR2 SMNVEV (reference sequence). This CDR3 comprises 17 residues. The V and J ends lost 6 bases and 4 bases, in that order; junction bases with no gene match: 16. The CDR3 protein is CASSPRQGIGASTEAFF. CDR3 DNA: TGTGCCAGCAGCCCGAGACAGGGGATAGGTGCGAGCACTGAAGCTTTCTTT.

Only one count was recorded for this clone. The chain combines TRBV20-1 with TRBJ1-1; no clear D. With 6 bases removed from V and 4 bases from J, the gap between germline ends came to 9 bases. This CDR3 contains 11 residues. Germline V CDR1 and CDR2: DFQATT, SNEGSKA (reference sequence). The chain's CDR3 is CSARRSTEAFF. The CDR3 DNA sequence: TGCAGTGCCCGGAGGAGCACTGAAGCTTTCTTT.

This clone was observed a single time. The chain uses TRBV7-2 and TRBJ1-1; TRBD1 matches 8 bases. This CDR3 region has 14 residues. J lost 5 bases, V lost 1 base, and 3 bases had no gene match. CDR1 SGHTA and CDR2 FQGNSA come from the germline V gene. The CDR3 nucleotides are TGTGCCAGCAGCTTAGGACAGGGGAGGACTGAAGCTTTCTTT. Amino acid sequence: CASSLGQGRTEAFF.